The 25 T cell receptor beta chains listed next were all sequenced from one sample in a study of blood T cell repertoires in COVID-19. The table came from immunoSEQ multiplex PCR; TCRdb's copy has only in-frame clones and leaves some out. Counted here are roughly 220,000 clones, under 90% occurring once; the ten biggest clones make up approximately 5.1%. What was sequenced was peripheral blood. These receptors came from a woman aged 60 to 75 who had recovered from COVID-19.

The chain recombines TRBV27 with TRBJ1-6; D unresolved. CDR3 size: 16 residues. V was pared by 5 bases and J by 9 bases, with 20 bases between. Per the germline V gene, CDR1 is MNHEY and CDR2 is SMNVEV (reference sequence). The chain's CDR3 is CASSDRQVLIRSPLHF. The CDR3 nucleotides are TGTGCCAGCAGTGATCGGCAGGTCCTGATCCGTTCACCCCTCCACTTT.

The chain is built from TRBV7-2 and TRBJ1-2; 12 bases fit TRBD1. The germline CDR1 and CDR2 sequences are SGHTA and FQGNSA. CDR3 length: 14 amino acids. V shed 5 bases and J 7 bases; nucleotides not matched to a gene: 5. CDR3 nucleotide sequence: TGTGCCAGCAGCCCGGGACAGGGGGCGCGTGGCTACACCTTC. Protein sequence: CASSPGQGARGYTF.

The chain couples TRBV2 to TRBJ1-5; D gene ambiguous. There are 14 residues in the CDR3. V was clipped by 7 bases and J by 5 bases, with 15 bases between them. From germline, CDR1 is SNHLY and CDR2 FYNNEI. The CDR3 spells CASTVTPDYQPQHF. CDR3 bases: TGTGCCAGCACCGTGACACCGGACTATCAGCCCCAGCATTTT.

The CDR3 DNA sequence: TGTGCCAGCTCACCAGACAGCTATGGCTACACCTTC. Translated: CASSPDSYGYTF. The rearrangement links TRBV18 to TRBJ1-2, with a possible D match to TRBD1 (5 bases). This CDR3 has 12 amino acids. The V end was cut by 2 bases, the J end by 4 bases, with 5 bases between. Germline V CDR1 and CDR2: KGHSH, LQKENI.

The V call is TRBV7-8, the J call TRBJ1-3; TRBD1 matches 9 bases. Germline CDR1 reads SGHVS; CDR2 reads FQNEAQ. J lost 1 base, V lost 4 bases, and 5 bases had no gene match. The CDR3 runs to 16 residues. CDR3 DNA: TGTGCCAGCAGCTCCCGCGACAGGGGGTCTGGAAACACCATATATTTT. This encodes CASSSRDRGSGNTIYF.

The CDR3 spells CASSLIRQDNEQFF. In DNA, the CDR3 is TGTGCCAGCAGCTTAATCAGACAGGACAATGAGCAGTTCTTC. V usage is TRBV7-3 and J usage is TRBJ2-1, with D tentatively TRBD1 (6 bases). CDR3 length: 14 amino acids. Germline CDR1 is SGHTA and CDR2 is FQGTGA. Trimming stripped 1 base from V and 5 bases from J, with 9 bases between. Combining the CDR3 with reference TRBV7-3 and TRBJ2-1 gives the whole variable domain GAGVSQTPSNKVTEKGKYVELRCDPISGHTALYWYRQSLGQGPEFLIYFQGTGAADDSGLPNDRFFAVRPEGSVSTLKIQRTERGDSAVYLCASSLIRQDNEQFFGPGTRLTVL.

The sample holds a few counts of this clone. The rearrangement uses TRBV3-1 (or the pseudogene TRBV3-2) and TRBJ2-1, with a weak D call TRBD1 (7 bases). The V end was cut by 3 bases, the J end by 5 bases, with 11 bases between. The CDR3 extends over 14 amino acids. Germline CDR1 reads LGHDT; CDR2 reads YNNKEL (reference sequence). As DNA, the CDR3 is TGTGCCAGCAGCCAGCAGGGGGGCGACAATGAGCAGTTCTTC. It translates to CASSQQGGDNEQFF.

The CDR3 sequence: CASSAGGSQETQYF. CDR3 nucleotides: TGTGCCAGCAGCGCGGGCGGATCCCAAGAGACCCAGTACTTC. This chain uses TRBV5-4 with TRBJ2-5; maybe TRBD2 (5 bases). CDR1 is SGHNT and CDR2 is YYREEE in the germline V gene (reference sequence). V was pared by 4 bases and J by 1 base, with 11 bases between. This CDR3 contains 14 residues. Looking up the rest from reference TRBV5-4 and TRBJ2-5 gives the full variable domain: ETGVTQSPTHLIKTRGQQVTLRCSSQSGHNTVSWYQQALGQGPQFIFQYYREEENGRGNFPPRFSGLQFPNYSSELNVNALELDDSALYLCASSAGGSQETQYFGPGTRLLVL.

The rearrangement links TRBV19 to TRBJ1-4; D is perhaps TRBD1 (6 bases). The CDR3 loop spans 17 amino acids. Germline CDR1 reads LNHDA; CDR2 reads SQIVND (reference sequence). V lost 11 bases, J lost 3 bases, and 25 bases lay in between. The CDR3 bases are TGTGCCGCCCAAGGTCGCCTTCAGGGGCGAGCTAATGAAAAACTGTTTTTT. It yields the protein CAAQGRLQGRANEKLFF.

The rearrangement links TRBV5-1 to TRBJ1-3, with D perhaps TRBD1 (5 bases). The V end lost 5 bases, the J end lost 0 bases, and 12 bases lay between the germline ends. Germline CDR1 and CDR2: SGHRS and YFSETQ. This CDR3 has 15 residues. The CDR3 region has the DNA TGCGCCAGCAGGTCGGGACTCCGCTCTGGAAACACCATATATTTT. Its protein product is CASRSGLRSGNTIYF.

CDR3 DNA: TGTGCCAGCAGCCTCGGGGGGGCCGGCGTGAACACTGAAGCTTTCTTT. Its translation: CASSLGGAGVNTEAFF. This chain uses TRBV6-2 or TRBV6-3 with TRBJ1-1, with D maybe TRBD1 (6 bases). This CDR3 comprises 16 residues. V shed 6 bases and J shed 0 bases, with 17 bases lying between them. Germline assignment: CDR1 MNHEY and CDR2 SVGEGT.

The CDR3 loop reads CASSQDSVTANTEAFF. In DNA, the CDR3 is TGCGCCAGCAGCCAAGATAGTGTGACAGCCAACACTGAAGCTTTCTTT. The rearrangement joins TRBV4-3 to TRBJ1-1; maybe TRBD1 (5 bases). Trimming pared 0 bases from V and 2 bases from J, leaving 13 bases between. CDR3 length: 16 amino acids. The germline gives CDR1 LGHNA, CDR2 YSLEER.

The J gene is TRBJ2-7, the V gene TRBV30; TRBD1 matches at 8 bases. CDR1 and CDR2 (germline): GTSNPN, SVGIG (reference sequence). The CDR3 is 14 amino acids. The V gene end was trimmed by 1 base and the J gene end by 1 base; junction bases not matched to a gene: 3. The CDR3: CAWSDRTGSYEQYF. The CDR3, as DNA: TGTGCCTGGAGTGACCGGACAGGGTCCTACGAGCAGTACTTC.

The chain joins TRBV30 to TRBJ1-2; no clear D gene. The germline V and J ends were trimmed by 5 bases and 2 bases, with 12 bases remaining between them. From germline, CDR1 is GTSNPN and CDR2 SVGIG (reference sequence). This CDR3 contains 13 residues. This chain's CDR3 is CAWAPGRNYGYTF. CDR3 bases: TGTGCCTGGGCTCCCGGGAGGAACTATGGCTACACCTTC.

The chain is built from TRBV11-3 and TRBJ2-3; TRBD2 agrees at 10 bases. The CDR3 consists of 14 residues. Unmatched junction bases numbered 4, after V lost 5 bases and J lost 5 bases. Looked up from germline, CDR1 is SGHNT and CDR2 is YENEEA. The CDR3 DNA sequence: TGTGCCAGCAGCCTCGGACTAGCGGAAGATACGCAGTATTTT. This sequence encodes CASSLGLAEDTQYF.

This clone was seen only once. This rearrangement joins TRBV27 to TRBJ1-1, with D perhaps matching TRBD1 (5 bases). The V end was cut by 5 bases, the J end by 5 bases, with 15 bases between. The CDR3 spans 14 residues. Germline V gene data show CDR1 as MNHEY and CDR2 as SMNVEV (reference sequence). In DNA form, the CDR3 reads TGTGCCAGCAGTCTGAGCCGGGGGGGTACTGAAGCTTTCTTT. Translation: CASSLSRGGTEAFF.

The chain combines TRBV20-1 with TRBJ2-5, with D perhaps matching TRBD1 (5 bases). The CDR3 runs to 12 residues. Germline CDR1 DFQATT, CDR2 SNEGSKA (reference sequence). The V and J ends lost 3 bases and 3 bases respectively, with 8 bases between them. Here the CDR3 DNA reads TGCAGTGCTAGTGGGGCCGAAGAGACCCAGTACTTC. This encodes CSASGAEETQYF.

The chain couples TRBV6-6 to TRBJ2-2; perhaps TRBD1 as D (6 bases). The length of the CDR3 is 16 residues. V was cut by 3 bases and J by 1 base, with 12 bases left in between. The V gene's germline CDR1 is MNHNY and CDR2 SVGAGI (reference sequence). CDR3 nucleotide sequence: TGTGCCAGCAGTTATTTCCAGGGGATGAACACCGGGGAGCTGTTTTTT. Encoded protein: CASSYFQGMNTGELFF.

This chain joins TRBV6-4 and TRBJ2-1; 11 bases align to TRBD1. V shed 4 bases, J shed 8 bases, and the junction held 7 bases outside the gene matches. Germline-derived CDR1 and CDR2 are MRHNA and SNTAGT. This CDR3 contains 15 residues. CDR3 nucleotides: TGTGCCAGCAGTGCTCCGGGACAGGGGGACGATGAGCAGTTCTTC. Translation gives CASSAPGQGDDEQFF.

The chain combines TRBV7-8 with TRBJ2-5; TRBD1 matches 9 bases. Unmatched junction bases numbered 8, after V lost 4 bases and J lost 2 bases. The CDR3 has 16 amino acids. The germline CDR1 and CDR2 sequences are SGHVS and FQNEAQ. The CDR3 coding sequence is TGTGCCAGCAGCTCCCCCCGACAGGGGGTTCAAGAGACCCAGTACTTC. Translation gives CASSSPRQGVQETQYF.

The chain recombines TRBV7-9 with TRBJ1-3; 9 nucleotides match TRBD1. This CDR3 has 16 amino acids. V lost 5 bases, J lost 3 bases, and 8 bases stayed unmatched. Per germline, CDR1 SEHNR and CDR2 FQNEAQ (reference sequence). CDR3 protein: CASSPLDRGLGNTIYF. The CDR3 coding sequence is TGTGCCAGCAGCCCTTTGGACAGGGGACTTGGAAACACCATATATTTT.

This clone has a handful of counts. This chain links TRBV11-2 with TRBJ1-4; 8 nucleotides agree with TRBD1. The trim removed 2 bases at V and 3 bases at J, leaving 5 bases unmatched. The CDR3 is 16 residues long. Germline values: CDR1 SGHAT, CDR2 FQNNGV. CDR3 DNA: TGTGCCAGCAGCTTAACAGGGGGATACGCTAATGAAAAACTGTTTTTT. It codes for CASSLTGGYANEKLFF.

This clone came up many times. J is TRBJ1-2 and V is TRBV30; the D is unclear. The CDR3 spans 14 residues. The ends were cut back, 5 bases at V and 7 bases at J, with 20 bases in the middle. Germline V gene data show CDR1 as GTSNPN and CDR2 as SVGIG (reference sequence). CDR3 region: CAWGDNLRRAGYTF. CDR3 DNA: TGTGCCTGGGGTGACAACCTTAGACGAGCTGGCTACACCTTC.

The gene calls are TRBV11-3 and TRBJ2-5; the match to TRBD1 covers 12 bases. From germline, CDR1 is SGHNT and CDR2 YENEEA. Trimming took 5 bases from V and 5 from J; bases not matched to a gene: 15. The CDR3 runs to 18 residues. Written as DNA, the CDR3 is TGTGCCAGCAGCCCAGGCCCCGGGACAGGGGGCGTTGGGGAGACCCAGTACTTC. Its protein is CASSPGPGTGGVGETQYF.

The chain carries TRBV27 and TRBJ2-7, with 11 bases that match TRBD2. The CDR3 is 16 residues long. V shed 2 bases and J 2 bases; nucleotides not matched to a gene: 5. In germline, CDR1 is MNHEY, CDR2 SMNVEV (reference sequence). The CDR3 bases are TGTGCCAGCAGTTTACTAGCGGGGGGCAACCCCTACGAGCAGTACTTC. Its translation is CASSLLAGGNPYEQYF.